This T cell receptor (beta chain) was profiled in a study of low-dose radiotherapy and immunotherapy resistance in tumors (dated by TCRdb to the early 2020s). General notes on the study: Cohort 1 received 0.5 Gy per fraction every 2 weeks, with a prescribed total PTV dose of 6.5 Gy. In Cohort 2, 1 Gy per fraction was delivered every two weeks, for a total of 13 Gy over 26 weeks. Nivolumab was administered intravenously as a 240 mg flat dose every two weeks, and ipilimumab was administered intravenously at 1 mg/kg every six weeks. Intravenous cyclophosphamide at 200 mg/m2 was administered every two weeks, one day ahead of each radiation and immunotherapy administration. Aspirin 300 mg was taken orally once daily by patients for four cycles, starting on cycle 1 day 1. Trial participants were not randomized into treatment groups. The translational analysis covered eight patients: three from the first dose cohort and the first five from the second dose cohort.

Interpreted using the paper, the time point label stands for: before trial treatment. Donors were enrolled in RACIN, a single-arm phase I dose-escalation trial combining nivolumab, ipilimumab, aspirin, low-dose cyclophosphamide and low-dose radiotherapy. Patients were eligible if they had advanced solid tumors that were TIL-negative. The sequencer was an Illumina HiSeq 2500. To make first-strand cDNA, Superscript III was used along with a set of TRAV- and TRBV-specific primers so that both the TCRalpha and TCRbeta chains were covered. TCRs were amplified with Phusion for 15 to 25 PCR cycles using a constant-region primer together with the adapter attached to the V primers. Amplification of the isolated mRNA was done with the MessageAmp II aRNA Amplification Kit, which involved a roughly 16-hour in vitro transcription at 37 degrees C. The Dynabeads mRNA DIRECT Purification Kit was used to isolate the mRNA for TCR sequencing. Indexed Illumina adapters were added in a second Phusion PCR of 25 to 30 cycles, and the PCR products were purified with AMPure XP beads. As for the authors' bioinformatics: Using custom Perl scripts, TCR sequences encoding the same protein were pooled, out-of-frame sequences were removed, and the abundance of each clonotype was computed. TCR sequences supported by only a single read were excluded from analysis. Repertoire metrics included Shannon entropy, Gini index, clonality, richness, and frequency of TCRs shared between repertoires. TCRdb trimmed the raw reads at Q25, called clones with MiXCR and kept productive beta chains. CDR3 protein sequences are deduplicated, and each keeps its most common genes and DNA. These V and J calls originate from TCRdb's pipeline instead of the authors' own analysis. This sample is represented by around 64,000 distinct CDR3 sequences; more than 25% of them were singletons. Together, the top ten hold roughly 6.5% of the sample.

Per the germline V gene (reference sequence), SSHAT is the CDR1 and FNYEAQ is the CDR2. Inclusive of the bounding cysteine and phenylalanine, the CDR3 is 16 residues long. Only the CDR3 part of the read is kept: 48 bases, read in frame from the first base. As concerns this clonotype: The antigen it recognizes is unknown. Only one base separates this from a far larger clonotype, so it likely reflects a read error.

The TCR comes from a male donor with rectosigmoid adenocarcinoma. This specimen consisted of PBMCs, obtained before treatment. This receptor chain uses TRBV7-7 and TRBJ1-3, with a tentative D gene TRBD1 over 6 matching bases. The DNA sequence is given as TGTACCAGCAGCTTAATCCCAGGGGAGACCTTGGACACCATATATTTT. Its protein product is CTSSLIPGETLDTIYF.